Following are 9 T cell receptor beta chains from one sample sequenced in a study of T cell responses to AZD1222 COVID-19 vaccine listed by TCRdb under 2021. Libraries were built with the immunoSEQ multiplex PCR assay. TCRdb re-hosts the immuneACCESS table, in-frame sequences only. Its copies lack some clones; in the studies checked, an unresolved V gene accounts for under half of them, and the cause for the rest is not known. Within this sample are around 100,000 clones, with approximately 91% of them counted one time only. The ten largest clones take up roughly a sixth of the sample. According to the study, the label for this sample's time point signals: baseline before first vaccination. The sample here was peripheral blood, taken on day 0 of AZD1222 vaccination. These receptor sequences come from an adult in good health.

The V and J genes are TRBV11-2 and TRBJ1-6; weak D call: TRBD1 (6 bases). The V end was cut by 5 bases, the J end by 3 bases, with 14 bases between. The CDR3 totals 16 residues. Per the germline V gene, CDR1 is SGHAT and CDR2 is FQNNGV. The CDR3 protein is CASSPAGGHYNSPLHF. The CDR3 bases are TGTGCCAGCAGCCCCGCCGGGGGCCACTATAATTCACCCCTCCACTTT.

V usage is TRBV2 and J usage is TRBJ2-4; the D gene is possibly TRBD1 (6 bases). Germline loops: CDR1 SNHLY, CDR2 FYNNEI. The CDR3 sequence is 14 residues long. The ends were cut back, 3 bases at V and 9 bases at J, with 15 bases in the middle. The CDR3 bases are TGTGCCAGCAGTGACGACAGGATGACAGGCATTCAGTACTTC. This codes for CASSDDRMTGIQYF.

The V gene is TRBV9, the J gene TRBJ1-3; weak D call: TRBD1 (5 bases). Germline V gene data show CDR1 as SGDLS and CDR2 as YYNGEE. V lost 2 bases and J lost 1, with 10 bases in between. The CDR3 extends over 15 amino acids. The CDR3 DNA reads TGTGCCAGCAGCGTTGAGGGGACTTCTGGAAACACCATATATTTT. Its protein is CASSVEGTSGNTIYF. Full variable domain (rest looked up from reference TRBV9 and TRBJ1-3): DSGVTQTPKHLITATGQRVTLRCSPRSGDLSVYWYQQSLDQGLQFLIQYYNGEERAKGNILERFSAQQFPDLHSELNLSSLELGDSALYFCASSVEGTSGNTIYFGEGSWLTVV.

The rearrangement uses TRBV6-5 and TRBJ1-1; 8 bases align to TRBD1. The CDR3 runs 14 residues. The trim removed 6 bases at V and 10 bases at J, leaving 13 bases unmatched. Germline CDR1 is MNHEY and CDR2 is SVGAGI. The CDR3 spells CASRADRGTGVAFF. Here the CDR3 DNA reads TGTGCCAGCAGGGCCGACAGGGGAACTGGGGTAGCTTTCTTT.

This chain joins TRBV5-4 and TRBJ2-3; the D gene is possibly TRBD2 (7 bases). Per the germline V gene, CDR1 is SGHNT and CDR2 is YYREEE (reference sequence). The V end lost 6 bases, the J end lost 1 base, and 12 bases lay between the germline ends. CDR3 length: 14 residues. CDR3 protein: CASKRGGGTDTQYF. DNA of the CDR3: TGTGCCAGCAAAAGGGGGGGCGGCACAGATACGCAGTATTTT.

The chain links TRBV28 to TRBJ1-1, with a possible D match to TRBD1 (6 bases). The length of the CDR3 is 12 residues. CDR1 and CDR2 (germline): MDHEN, SYDVKM. V was pared by 6 bases and J by 8 bases, with 13 bases between. CDR3 region: CASSRGTGEAFF. As DNA, the CDR3 is TGTGCCAGCAGCAGAGGAACAGGGGAAGCTTTCTTT. The complete variable domain, with remaining parts taken from reference TRBV28 and TRBJ1-1, reads DVKVTQSSRYLVKRTGEKVFLECVQDMDHENMFWYRQDPGLGLRLIYFSYDVKMKEKGDIPEGYSVSREKKERFSLILESASTNQTSMYLCASSRGTGEAFFGQGTRLTVV.

Many counts were recorded for this clone. The chain couples TRBV15 to TRBJ2-1, with a tentative D call TRBD1 (5 bases). The CDR3 length is 16 residues. Germline assignment: CDR1 LNHNV and CDR2 YYDKDF (reference sequence). Between the trimmed V and J ends, which lost 4 bases and 2 bases, there was a span of 15 bases. The CDR3 loop reads CATSNTPAGPYNEQFF. CDR3 coding DNA: TGTGCCACCAGCAACACTCCCGCAGGGCCCTACAATGAGCAGTTCTTC.

V usage is TRBV6-4 and J usage is TRBJ1-5; D is unclear. Trimming removed 9 bases at V and 4 bases at J, with 13 bases between. Germline assignment: CDR1 MRHNA and CDR2 SNTAGT. This CDR3 has 13 residues. Here the CDR3 reads CASSAGDNQPQHF. The CDR3 DNA sequence: TGTGCCAGTTCGGCAGGCGATAATCAGCCCCAGCATTTT.

The gene calls are TRBV7-3 and TRBJ2-5; D unclear. V lost 5 bases to trimming and J lost 5 bases, with 18 bases between them. The CDR3 consists of 15 residues. Germline lookup yields CDR1 SGHTA and CDR2 FQGTGA. CDR3 bases: TGTGCCAGCAGCCCAAGACCCGCTGATGGGGAGACCCAGTACTTC. Amino acids: CASSPRPADGETQYF.